A single sample gave rise to the 31 T cell receptor beta chains below, sequenced in a study of blood T cell repertoires in COVID-19. Profiled with immunoSEQ multiplex PCR; TCRdb holds only in-frame clones, not every one. The sample contains 200,000 to 250,000 clones, roughly nine tenths of which appear only once. Sequencing was carried out using peripheral blood. These receptors were obtained from a woman in her fifties or sixties with acute or convalescent COVID-19.

The chain joins TRBV7-9 to TRBJ2-1, with D tentatively TRBD2 (5 bases). V lost 6 bases and J 4 bases, leaving 16 bases between the germline ends. The CDR3 contains 15 residues. CDR1 is SEHNR, CDR2 FQNEAQ, per germline (reference sequence). The DNA for the CDR3 is TGTGCCAGCAGTTCTCAGGCGCGGGCTTACAATGAGCAGTTCTTC. It translates to CASSSQARAYNEQFF.

The rearrangement joins TRBV12-3 or TRBV12-4 to TRBJ1-4; 7 bases align to TRBD1. The junction had 2 bases not matched to a gene; V was cut back by 4 bases and J by 6 bases. The CDR3 contains 13 residues. This CDR3 reads CASSYGQDEKLFF. As DNA, the CDR3 is TGTGCCAGCAGTTACGGACAGGATGAAAAACTGTTTTTT.

This chain joins TRBV14 and TRBJ2-1; D call uncertain. CDR1 SGHDN and CDR2 FVKESK come from the germline V gene. This CDR3 comprises 13 residues. V was cut by 6 bases and J by 2 bases, with 8 bases left in between. CDR3 region: CASRSDTYNEQFF. The CDR3 DNA follows: TGTGCCAGCAGGAGTGATACCTACAATGAGCAGTTCTTC.

The rearrangement joins TRBV18 to TRBJ2-1; TRBD2 matches 11 bases. This CDR3 region has 16 residues. The J segment lost 1 base and the V segment lost 6 bases, leaving 5 bases of the junction unmatched. Germline V lookup: CDR1 KGHSH, CDR2 LQKENI. Here the CDR3 DNA reads TGTGCCAGCTCTCCCGGACTAGCGGGTTCCTACAATGAGCAGTTCTTC. Translating it yields CASSPGLAGSYNEQFF.

The rearrangement joins TRBV27 to TRBJ2-3; unclear D gene. The germline CDR1 and CDR2 sequences are MNHEY and SMNVEV (reference sequence). V lost 1 base and J lost 4, with 3 bases in between. CDR3 length: 12 amino acids. The CDR3 sequence is CASSLWPDTQYF. CDR3 nucleotide sequence: TGTGCCAGCAGTTTATGGCCAGATACGCAGTATTTT.

The V gene is TRBV7-8, the J gene TRBJ1-6; the match to TRBD1 covers 9 bases. V dropped 1 base and J dropped 10; count of bases not matched to a gene: 5. Per the germline V gene, CDR1 is SGHVS and CDR2 is FQNEAQ. The CDR3 covers 15 residues. In nucleotides, the CDR3 is TGTGCCAGCAGCTTAGACCGGACAGGGGTCTCACCCCTCCACTTT. Its protein product is CASSLDRTGVSPLHF.

This chain connects TRBV10-1 to TRBJ2-7; D remains unclear. The CDR3 runs 13 residues. The ends were cut back, 0 bases at V and 7 bases at J, with 10 bases in the middle. Per germline, CDR1 WNHNN and CDR2 SYGVQD (reference sequence). Here the CDR3 DNA reads TGCGCCAGCAGTGAGTCCAGTCGGAGTGAGCAGTACTTC. Translation gives CASSESSRSEQYF.

V is TRBV10-2 and J is TRBJ1-5; no definite D call. The germline V gene encodes CDR1 WSHSY and CDR2 SAAADI. Trimming shortened V by 0 bases and J by 0 bases, and 6 bases separated the two germline ends. The CDR3 is made up of 15 amino acids. CDR3 in amino acids: CASSESSLSNQPQHF. The CDR3 bases are TGCGCCAGCAGTGAGTCATCCCTTAGCAATCAGCCCCAGCATTTT.

This chain connects TRBV9 to TRBJ2-2; a weak D match, TRBD1 (6 bases). Germline loops: CDR1 SGDLS, CDR2 YYNGEE. Between the trimmed V and J ends, which lost 4 bases and 17 bases, there was a span of 24 bases. The CDR3 loop spans 14 amino acids. Here the CDR3 reads CASSPGQNTGERFF. The CDR3 nucleotides read TGTGCCAGCAGCCCTGGACAGAACACCGGGGAGCGATTTTTT.

The chain couples TRBV18 to TRBJ1-1; D is perhaps TRBD1 (5 bases). Trimming cost V 3 bases and J 0 bases, with 11 bases left between them. The CDR3 extends over 15 amino acids. Per germline, CDR1 KGHSH and CDR2 LQKENI. CDR3 sequence: CASSPGGTMNTEAFF. CDR3 coding DNA: TGTGCCAGCTCACCCGGGGGTACCATGAACACTGAAGCTTTCTTT.

The chain employs TRBV5-6 and TRBJ2-3, with a weak D call TRBD1 (5 bases). This CDR3 spans 14 amino acids. The germline V and J ends were trimmed by 0 bases and 2 bases, with 7 bases remaining between them. Germline V gene lookup returns CDR1 SGHDT and CDR2 YYEEEE. The CDR3 DNA reads TGTGCCAGCAGCTTGGCCAGGGCCACAGATACGCAGTATTTT. This codes for CASSLARATDTQYF.

The chain carries TRBV7-2 and TRBJ2-2; TRBD2 is a possible D gene (6 bases). Looked up from germline, CDR1 is SGHTA and CDR2 is FQGNSA. V lost 5 bases to trimming and J lost 1 base, with 11 bases between them. This CDR3 is built from 15 residues. The CDR3 sequence: CASSTSGLNTGELFF. DNA for the CDR3: TGTGCCAGCAGCACGAGCGGGCTGAACACCGGGGAGCTGTTTTTT. Variable domain in full (rest from reference TRBV7-2 and TRBJ2-2): GAGVSQSPSNKVTEKGKDVELRCDPISGHTALYWYRQSLGQGLEFLIYFQGNSAPDKSGLPSDRFSAERTGGSVSTLTIQRTQQEDSAVYLCASSTSGLNTGELFFGEGSRLTVL.

This chain uses TRBV5-1 with TRBJ2-7; 9 bases are shared with TRBD1. Germline V gene lookup returns CDR1 SGHRS and CDR2 YFSETQ. The CDR3 runs 14 residues. Unmatched junction bases numbered 7, after V lost 4 bases and J lost 5 bases. The CDR3 spells CASSLGQGPHEQYF. CDR3 DNA sequence: TGCGCCAGCAGCCTGGGACAGGGCCCCCACGAGCAGTACTTC.

This chain uses TRBV5-4 with TRBJ2-7, with D perhaps matching TRBD1 (6 bases). The CDR3 spans 14 residues. The germline V gene encodes CDR1 SGHNT and CDR2 YYREEE (reference sequence). V lost 0 bases to trimming and J lost 3 bases, with 10 bases between them. CDR3 region: CASSLGGHYYEQYF. DNA of the CDR3: TGTGCCAGCAGCTTGGGGGGACATTACTACGAGCAGTACTTC.

The chain links TRBV6-6 to TRBJ2-1; weak D call: TRBD1 (6 bases). CDR1 MNHNY and CDR2 SVGAGI come from the germline V gene (reference sequence). V lost 6 bases, J lost 10 bases, and 25 bases lay in between. The CDR3 covers 16 residues. The CDR3: CASRPRTDSLRREQFF. The CDR3 DNA reads as TGTGCCAGCAGGCCTAGGACAGACAGCCTCAGGAGGGAGCAGTTCTTC.

This rearrangement joins TRBV27 to TRBJ1-4; the D is unclear. Germline assignment: CDR1 MNHEY and CDR2 SMNVEV (reference sequence). The CDR3 sequence is 13 residues long. Trimming took off 4 bases at V and 8 bases at J, with 11 bases between the two ends. CDR3 bases: TGTGCCAGCAGTTCTGATATTCGGGAAAAACTGTTTTTT. It is translated as CASSSDIREKLFF.

This sequence joins TRBV6-4 and TRBJ1-4; possible D gene TRBD1, 5 bases. The V and J ends lost 11 bases and 14 bases respectively, with 18 bases between them. The germline gives CDR1 MRHNA, CDR2 SNTAGT. The CDR3 is 11 amino acids. CDR3 sequence reads: CAANRSPGLFF. CDR3 sequence (DNA): TGTGCCGCTAACAGGTCTCCAGGGCTGTTTTTT.

CDR3 sequence (DNA): TGTGCCAGCAGCTCAATTAAGGACACGGGGGCCGGGGAGCTGTTTTTT. Its protein product is CASSSIKDTGAGELFF. V and J are TRBV11-2 and TRBJ2-2; the D gene is possibly TRBD2 (6 bases). From germline, CDR1 is SGHAT and CDR2 FQNNGV. The CDR3 runs to 16 residues. V lost 4 bases, J lost 6 bases, and 18 bases lay in between.

The CDR3 reads CASSQNTQYF. CDR3 DNA: TGTGCCAGCAGCCAAAATACGCAGTATTTT. The chain uses TRBV5-8 and TRBJ2-3; no clear D gene. Germline CDR1 and CDR2: SGHTS and YDEGEE. The CDR3 is 10 residues long. Trimming took 4 bases from V and 7 from J, leaving 4 bases between them.

The chain joins TRBV27 to TRBJ1-2, with 7 positions matching TRBD1. The CDR3 has 15 residues. V shed 5 bases, J shed 0 bases, and the junction held 6 bases outside the gene matches. Germline V gene data show CDR1 as MNHEY and CDR2 as SMNVEV (reference sequence). The CDR3 region is CASSDRDRANYGYTF. The CDR3 nucleotides read TGTGCCAGCAGTGACCGGGACAGAGCTAACTATGGCTACACCTTC.

The V and J genes are TRBV21-1 and TRBJ1-1; no DNA check was done on the table's D call, TRBD1. TRBV21-1 is shown as a pseudogene. This CDR3 spans 15 amino acids. This CDR3 is CASRDLDRDDTEAFF. In DNA, the CDR3 is TGTGCCAGCAGGGACCTTGACAGGGACGACACTGAAGCTTTCTTT.

The chain employs TRBV7-9 and TRBJ2-1; the match to TRBD2 covers 10 bases. Germline values: CDR1 SEHNR, CDR2 FQNEAQ (reference sequence). CDR3 length equals 15 residues. With 6 bases clipped from V and 5 bases from J, the junction kept 7 bases outside the gene matches. CDR3: CASSFGLAENNEQFF. In nucleotides, the CDR3 is TGTGCCAGCAGTTTCGGACTAGCGGAAAACAATGAGCAGTTCTTC.

The chain has TRBV5-5 and TRBJ2-7; 8 bases are a match to TRBD1. Trimming at V came to 4 bases and at J to 3 bases, leaving 9 bases not matched to a gene. The CDR3 loop spans 15 amino acids. Germline loops: CDR1 SGHKS, CDR2 YYEKEE (reference sequence). CDR3 coding DNA: TGTGCCAGCAGCCCTCGACCGGGACAGGTCTACGAGCAGTACTTC. This encodes CASSPRPGQVYEQYF. Full variable domain (rest looked up from reference TRBV5-5 and TRBJ2-7): DAGVTQSPTHLIKTRGQQVTLRCSPISGHKSVSWYQQVLGQGPQFIFQYYEKEERGRGNFPDRFSARQFPNYSSELNVNALLLGDSALYLCASSPRPGQVYEQYFGPGTRLTVT.

The chain is built from TRBV14 and TRBJ1-4, with D unclear. Per the germline V gene, CDR1 is SGHDN and CDR2 is FVKESK. The ends were cut back, 1 base at V and 8 bases at J, with 8 bases in the middle. This CDR3 spans 13 amino acids. CDR3 nucleotide sequence: TGTGCCAGCAGCCAAGGGTCAGGCGAAAAACTGTTTTTT. Its protein product is CASSQGSGEKLFF.

The chain couples TRBV19 to TRBJ2-5; TRBD2 agrees at 11 bases. CDR3 length: 17 residues. J lost 5 bases, V lost 1 base, and 9 bases had no gene match. Germline assignment: CDR1 LNHDA and CDR2 SQIVND (reference sequence). This CDR3 reads CASSIAGTSGRGETQYF. CDR3 bases: TGTGCCAGTAGTATAGCCGGGACTAGCGGCCGAGGGGAGACCCAGTACTTC.

This sequence joins TRBV18 and TRBJ2-1; a weak D match, TRBD1 (5 bases). The V and J ends lost 1 base and 9 bases respectively, with 13 bases between them. The CDR3 extends over 14 amino acids. CDR1 is KGHSH and CDR2 is LQKENI in the germline V gene. CDR3 in DNA: TGTGCCAGCTCACCACAGACAGACATGGGTGAGCAGTTCTTC. This gives the protein CASSPQTDMGEQFF.

The rearrangement joins TRBV2 to TRBJ2-4; 10 positions match TRBD2. CDR3 length: 17 amino acids. J gave up 7 bases and V 2 bases, and 11 bases lay outside the gene matches. The germline V gene encodes CDR1 SNHLY and CDR2 FYNNEI. The CDR3, as DNA: TGTGCCAGCAGTGAACCTCTGCTAGCGGGAGTATTGAACATTCAGTACTTC. It translates to CASSEPLLAGVLNIQYF.

The chain couples TRBV11-3 to TRBJ1-1, with D hard to call. Looked up from germline, CDR1 is SGHNT and CDR2 is YENEEA. The V gene lost 3 bases and the J gene lost 6 bases, with 11 bases spanning the gap. CDR3 length: 13 amino acids. CDR3: CASSFREVAEAFF. CDR3 coding DNA: TGTGCCAGCAGCTTCCGGGAGGTCGCTGAAGCTTTCTTT. The full variable domain, in which reference TRBV11-3 and TRBJ1-1 provide the parts outside the CDR3, is EAGVVQSPRYKIIEKKQPVAFWCNPISGHNTLYWYLQNLGQGPELLIRYENEEAVDDSQLPKDRFSAERLKGVDSTLKIQPAELGDSAVYLCASSFREVAEAFFGQGTRLTVV.

This chain uses TRBV7-6 with TRBJ2-1, with TRBD2 matching over 9 bases. The germline V gene encodes CDR1 SGHVS and CDR2 FNYEAQ. V was clipped by 5 bases and J by 2 bases; unmatched bases: 7. The CDR3 extends over 16 amino acids. In nucleotides, the CDR3 is TGTGCCAGCAGCCGTAGCGGGGGCTACCCCTACAATGAGCAGTTCTTC. Translated: CASSRSGGYPYNEQFF.

This clone was seen just once. This sequence joins TRBV6-5 and TRBJ2-5; 8 bases agree with TRBD2. V lost 9 bases and J lost 3; bases outside the gene matches: 6. The CDR3 spans 13 residues. Per germline, CDR1 MNHEY and CDR2 SVGAGI. CDR3 protein: CASGTRDKETQYF. DNA for the CDR3: TGTGCCAGTGGGACTAGGGATAAAGAGACCCAGTACTTC.

The V call is TRBV5-4, the J call TRBJ1-1; D is uncertain. Trimming stripped 4 bases from V and 0 bases from J, with 4 bases between. Germline assignment: CDR1 SGHNT and CDR2 YYREEE (reference sequence). The CDR3 length is 12 residues. The CDR3 loop reads CASSVVNTEAFF. As DNA, the CDR3 is TGTGCCAGCAGCGTCGTGAACACTGAAGCTTTCTTT. Using reference TRBV5-4 and TRBJ1-1 for the parts outside the CDR3, the full variable domain is ETGVTQSPTHLIKTRGQQVTLRCSSQSGHNTVSWYQQALGQGPQFIFQYYREEENGRGNFPPRFSGLQFPNYSSELNVNALELDDSALYLCASSVVNTEAFFGQGTRLTVV.